This TCR beta chain comes out of a study of cytomegalovirus exposure and HLA in healthy donors. Whole-study results and caveats: Most TCR beta V segments were productive about 87% or about 30% of the time in an earlier analysis. The records held CMV serostatus as the only immune exposure information. For TCR beta chains, V- and J-gene trimming was later linked to a missense DCLRE1C variant.

Comments on this clone: Antigen specificity is unknown.

From germline, CDR1 is MNHEY and CDR2 SVGAGI. The CDR3 contains 13 residues. V lost 0 bases, J lost 7 bases, and 9 bases lay in between. Whereas donors were nominally healthy upon sampling, unrecorded immune exposures were probable. Use of 60 Vbeta and 13 Jbeta primers characterized the PCR. Method: immunoSEQ multiplex PCR; TCRdb's copy keeps in-frame clones and lacks some. Among 200,000 to 250,000 clones, approximately 80% were seen once, and the ten largest hold 0.5% to 0.7%. Sequencing was carried out using PBMCs. The clonotype originates from a woman aged 40 to 49 in good health and CMV-seronegative. The chain recombines TRBV6-5 with TRBJ2-5; D unclear. For the CDR3, the DNA is TGTGCCAGCAGTTACTCGTTCTCCGGGACCCAGTACTTC. Protein product: CASSYSFSGTQYF.